A single sample gave rise to the 7 T cell receptor beta chains below, sequenced in a study of CD8+CD57+ T cells in acquired aplastic anemia. Previously, flow cytometry had revealed CD8+CD57+ cell expansion in the patients chosen for sequencing. TCR beta VDJ and CDR3 were profiled, and genomic DNA was the template. TCRdb recomputed calls from the reads with MiXCR, one row per CDR3 protein. The sample records fewer than 85,000 distinct CDR3 sequences, roughly 72% being singletons. Sequenced input: sorted CD4+, CD8+, or CD8+CD57+ T cells (not recorded which) from PBMCs. These receptors were taken from a human donor with aplastic anemia.

This clonotype showed up many times. CDR3 bases: TGTGCCAGCAGCCCCCCGCTCCAGGGGGACTCCTACGAGCAGTACTTC. It encodes CASSPPLQGDSYEQYF. The chain carries TRBV7-9 and TRBJ2-7, with 7 bases lining up with TRBD1. The ends lost 5 bases at V and 0 bases at J; junction bases unmatched: 10. The length of the CDR3 is 16 residues. Germline values: CDR1 SEHNR, CDR2 FQNEAQ (reference sequence).

CDR3 sequence reads: CASSFDRFRSPLHF. In nucleotides, the CDR3 is TGTGCCAGCAGCTTTGACAGGTTCCGATCACCCCTCCACTTT. The rearrangement uses TRBV5-4 and TRBJ1-6; TRBD1 is a possible D gene (6 bases). There are 14 residues in the CDR3. The germline CDR1 and CDR2 sequences are SGHNT and YYREEE (reference sequence). Deletions cut 2 bases from V and 10 bases from J, with 13 bases between. Using reference TRBV5-4 and TRBJ1-6 for the parts outside the CDR3, the full variable domain is ETGVTQSPTHLIKTRGQQVTLRCSSQSGHNTVSWYQQALGQGPQFIFQYYREEENGRGNFPPRFSGLQFPNYSSELNVNALELDDSALYLCASSFDRFRSPLHFGNGTRLTVT.

V gene TRBV29-1 combines with J gene TRBJ2-5; D gene uncertain. The CDR3 sequence is 10 residues long. The V gene lost 5 bases and the J gene lost 2 bases, with 3 bases spanning the gap. CDR1 is SQVTM and CDR2 is ANQGSEA in the germline V gene. CDR3 loop: CSVSQETQYF. The CDR3 DNA reads TGCAGCGTTTCTCAAGAGACCCAGTACTTC.

This clonotype has at least ten counts. The chain carries TRBV12-3 or TRBV12-4 and TRBJ2-4, with 9 bases aligning to TRBD1. This CDR3 spans 14 amino acids. J gave up 8 bases and V 2 bases, and 4 bases lay outside the gene matches. CDR3 in DNA: TGTGCCAGCAGTTTACGACAGGGGGGAGACATTCAGTACTTC. It specifies CASSLRQGGDIQYF.

This chain connects TRBV2 to TRBJ1-6; D remains ambiguous. V dropped 5 bases and J dropped 7 bases, with 12 bases sitting between them. This CDR3 is 14 amino acids long. CDR1 is SNHLY and CDR2 is FYNNEI in the germline V gene. CDR3 residues: CASSLAARNSPLHF. The CDR3 DNA sequence: TGTGCCAGCAGTTTAGCGGCCAGGAATTCACCCCTCCACTTT.

The chain combines TRBV15 with TRBJ1-6; possibly TRBD1 for D (6 bases). Germline lookup yields CDR1 LNHNV and CDR2 YYDKDF (reference sequence). V shed 2 bases and J shed 10 bases, with 15 bases lying between them. There are 15 residues in the CDR3. CDR3 sequence: CATSRNRELGSPLHF. Written as DNA, the CDR3 is TGTGCCACCAGCAGAAACAGGGAATTGGGATCACCCCTCCACTTT.

Details on this clonotype: A read error may be the cause here, since a much bigger clone is one base away. The gene calls are TRBV6-5 and TRBJ2-7, with D perhaps TRBD1 or TRBD2 (5 bases each). The length of the CDR3 is 12 residues. CDR1 MNHEY and CDR2 SVGAGI come from the germline V gene. The V and J ends lost 2 bases and 6 bases respectively, with 8 bases between them. The CDR3 DNA follows: TGTGCCAGCAGTTACGAGGGGTGCGAGCAGTACTTC. Translation gives CASSYEGCEQYF.